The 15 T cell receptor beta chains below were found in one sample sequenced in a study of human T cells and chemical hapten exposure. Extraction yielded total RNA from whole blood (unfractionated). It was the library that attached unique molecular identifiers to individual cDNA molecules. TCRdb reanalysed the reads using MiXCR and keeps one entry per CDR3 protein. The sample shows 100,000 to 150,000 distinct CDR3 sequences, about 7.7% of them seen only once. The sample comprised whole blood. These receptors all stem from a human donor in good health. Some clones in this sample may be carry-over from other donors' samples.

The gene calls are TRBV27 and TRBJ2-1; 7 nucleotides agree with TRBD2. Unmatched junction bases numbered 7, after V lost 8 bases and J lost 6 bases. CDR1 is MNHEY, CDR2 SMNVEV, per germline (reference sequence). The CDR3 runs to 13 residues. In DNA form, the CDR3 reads TGTGCCAGCGGGCCAGCGGGGACCAATGAGCAGTTCTTC. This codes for CASGPAGTNEQFF.

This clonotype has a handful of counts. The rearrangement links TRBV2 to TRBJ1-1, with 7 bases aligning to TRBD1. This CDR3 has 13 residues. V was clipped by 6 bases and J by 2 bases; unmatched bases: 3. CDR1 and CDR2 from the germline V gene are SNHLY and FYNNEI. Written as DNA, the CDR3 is TGTGCCAGCAGGGGGACAGCAAACACTGAAGCTTTCTTT. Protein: CASRGTANTEAFF.

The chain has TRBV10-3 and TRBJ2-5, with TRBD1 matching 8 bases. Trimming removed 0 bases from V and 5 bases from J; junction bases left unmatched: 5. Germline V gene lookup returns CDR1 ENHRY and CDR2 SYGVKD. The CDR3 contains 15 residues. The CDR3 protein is CAISESGRGHETQYF. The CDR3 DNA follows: TGTGCCATCAGTGAGTCGGGCAGGGGGCATGAGACCCAGTACTTC.

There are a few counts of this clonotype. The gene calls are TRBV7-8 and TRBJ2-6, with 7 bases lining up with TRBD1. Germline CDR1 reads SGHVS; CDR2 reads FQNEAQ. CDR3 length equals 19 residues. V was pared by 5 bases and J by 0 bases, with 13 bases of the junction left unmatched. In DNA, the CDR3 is TGTGCCAGCAGCGAGCCTGAAGGACAGGCATCCTCTGGGGCCAACGTCCTGACTTTC. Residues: CASSEPEGQASSGANVLTF.

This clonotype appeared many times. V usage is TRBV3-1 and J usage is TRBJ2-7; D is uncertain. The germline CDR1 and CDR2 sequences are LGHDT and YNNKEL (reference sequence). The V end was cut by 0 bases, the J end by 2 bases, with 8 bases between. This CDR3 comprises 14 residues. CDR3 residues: CASSQDSRTYEQYF. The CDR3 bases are TGTGCCAGCAGCCAAGATTCCCGGACCTACGAGCAGTACTTC.

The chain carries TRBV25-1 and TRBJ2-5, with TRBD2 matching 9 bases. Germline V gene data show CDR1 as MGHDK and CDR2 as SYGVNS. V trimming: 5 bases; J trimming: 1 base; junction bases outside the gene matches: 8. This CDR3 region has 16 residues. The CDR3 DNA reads TGTGCCAGCAGTCGGGCTAGCGGGAACTCCCAAGAGACCCAGTACTTC. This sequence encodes CASSRASGNSQETQYF.

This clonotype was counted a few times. DNA of the CDR3: TGTGCCAGCAGCCAACCAAGCGGGAGCGCCTACAATGAGCAGTTCTTC. Protein product: CASSQPSGSAYNEQFF. The chain uses TRBV14 and TRBJ2-1; 8 bases fit TRBD2. From germline, CDR1 is SGHDN and CDR2 FVKESK. CDR3 size: 16 residues. V lost 2 bases and J lost 2; bases outside the gene matches: 5.

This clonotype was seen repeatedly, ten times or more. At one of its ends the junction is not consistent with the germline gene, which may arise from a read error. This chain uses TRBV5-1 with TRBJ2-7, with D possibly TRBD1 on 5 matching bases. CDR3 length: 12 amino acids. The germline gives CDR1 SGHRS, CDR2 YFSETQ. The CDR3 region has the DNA TGTGCCAGCAGCCGAGACAGCTACGAGCAGTACTTC. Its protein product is CASSRDSYEQYF.

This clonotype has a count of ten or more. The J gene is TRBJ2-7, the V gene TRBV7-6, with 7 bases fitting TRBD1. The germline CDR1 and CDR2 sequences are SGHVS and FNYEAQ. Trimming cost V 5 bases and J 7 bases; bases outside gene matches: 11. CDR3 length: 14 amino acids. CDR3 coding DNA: TGTGCCAGCAGCCCCCAGGGGGTGGTGGAAGAGCAGTACTTC. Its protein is CASSPQGVVEEQYF.

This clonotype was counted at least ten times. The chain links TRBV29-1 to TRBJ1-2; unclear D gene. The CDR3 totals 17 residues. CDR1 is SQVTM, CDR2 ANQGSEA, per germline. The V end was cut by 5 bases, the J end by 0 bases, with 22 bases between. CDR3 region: CSVRSTGSRLANYGYTF. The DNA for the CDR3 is TGCAGCGTTAGGAGTACTGGCAGTCGCCTAGCTAACTATGGCTACACCTTC.

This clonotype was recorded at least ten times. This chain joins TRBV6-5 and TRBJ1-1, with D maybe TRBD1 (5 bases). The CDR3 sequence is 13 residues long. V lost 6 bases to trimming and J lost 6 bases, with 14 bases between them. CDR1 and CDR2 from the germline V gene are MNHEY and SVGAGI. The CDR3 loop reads CASSDFRVAEAFF. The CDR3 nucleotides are TGTGCCAGCAGCGATTTCAGGGTCGCTGAAGCTTTCTTT.

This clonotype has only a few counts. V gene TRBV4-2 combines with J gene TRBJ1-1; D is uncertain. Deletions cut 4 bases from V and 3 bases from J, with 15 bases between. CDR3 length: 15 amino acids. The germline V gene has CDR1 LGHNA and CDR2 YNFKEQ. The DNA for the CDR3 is TGTGCCAGCAGCCCCACTCCCGGGAGGGACACTGAAGCTTTCTTT. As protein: CASSPTPGRDTEAFF.

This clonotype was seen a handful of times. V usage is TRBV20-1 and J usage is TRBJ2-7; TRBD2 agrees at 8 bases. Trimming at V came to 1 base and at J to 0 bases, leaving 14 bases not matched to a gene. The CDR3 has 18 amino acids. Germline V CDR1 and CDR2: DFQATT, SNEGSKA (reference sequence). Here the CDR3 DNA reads TGCAGTGCTAGAGGAGGCAAGGCGGGGGGTTTTAGCTCCTACGAGCAGTACTTC. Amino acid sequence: CSARGGKAGGFSSYEQYF.

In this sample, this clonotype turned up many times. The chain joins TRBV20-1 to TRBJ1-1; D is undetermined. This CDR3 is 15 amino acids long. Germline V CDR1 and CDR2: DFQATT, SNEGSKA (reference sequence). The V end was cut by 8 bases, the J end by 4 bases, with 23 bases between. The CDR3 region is CSIGVLGGKTTEAFF. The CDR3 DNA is TGCAGTATAGGAGTGTTGGGCGGAAAAACCACTGAAGCTTTCTTT.

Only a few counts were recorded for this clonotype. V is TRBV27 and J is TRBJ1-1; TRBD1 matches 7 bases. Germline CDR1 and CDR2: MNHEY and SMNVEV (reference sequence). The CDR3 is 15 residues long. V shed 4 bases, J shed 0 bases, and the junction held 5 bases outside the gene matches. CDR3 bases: TGTGCCAGCAGTTCCCCCGGACAGGTGAACACTGAAGCTTTCTTT. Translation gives CASSSPGQVNTEAFF.